This TCR beta chain emerged from a study of cytomegalovirus exposure and HLA in healthy donors. Study information: A subsequent analysis stated that the roughly 130 validation repertoires were run on the same platform as the roughly 700 first-cohort repertoires.

General study points: TCR beta chains numbering 150 to 200 were designated cytomegalovirus-associated.

Concerning this clone: What it recognizes is unknown.

CDR3 length equals 13 residues. Looked up from germline, CDR1 is MDHEN and CDR2 is SYDVKM. Trimming pared 2 bases from V and 2 bases from J, leaving 4 bases between. The data were produced by immunoSEQ multiplex PCR, yet TCRdb's version contains in-frame clones alone and is incomplete. The sample yields 150,000 to 200,000 clones, 85% to 90% seen once. The receptor was isolated from a young woman in good health and CMV-seronegative. The sample comprised PBMCs. The rearrangement joins TRBV28 to TRBJ2-1; D unresolved. The CDR3 spells CASSLTTYNEQFF. CDR3 nucleotides: TGTGCCAGCAGTTTAACCACCTACAATGAGCAGTTCTTC.